The 22 T cell receptor beta chains in this list originate from one sample, sequenced in a study of T cell changes during pregnancy in multiple sclerosis. Measured with immunoSEQ multiplex PCR; TCRdb has only the in-frame clones, and not every one. The table includes about 36,000 clones, 90% to 95% detected once. This specimen was CD4+ T cells from peripheral blood mononuclear cells, taken in the second trimester of pregnancy. The receptor source for this set is a female donor in good health, enrolled as a control in a pregnancy study.

The chain is built from TRBV4-1 and TRBJ1-5, with TRBD1 matching over 8 bases. Unmatched junction bases numbered 11, after V lost 4 bases and J lost 3 bases. This CDR3 comprises 17 residues. Germline V gives CDR1 MGHRA, CDR2 YSYEKL. The chain's CDR3 is CASSLLFRGQINQPQHF. DNA of the CDR3: TGCGCCAGCAGCCTGCTCTTCAGGGGGCAGATCAATCAGCCCCAGCATTTT.

V is TRBV2 and J is TRBJ2-1, with 10 bases lining up with TRBD2. Germline V gene sequence: CDR1 SNHLY, CDR2 FYNNEI. CDR3 length equals 15 residues. Trimming removed 5 bases from V and 1 base from J; junction bases left unmatched: 2. CDR3 sequence: CASSPLAGSYNEQFF. In DNA, the CDR3 is TGTGCCAGCAGTCCACTAGCGGGATCCTACAATGAGCAGTTCTTC.

J is TRBJ1-2 and V is TRBV7-9; the match to TRBD1 covers 7 bases. The CDR3 totals 16 residues. With V trimmed by 5 bases and J by 4 bases, 13 bases remained unmatched. CDR1 is SEHNR and CDR2 is FQNEAQ in the germline V gene (reference sequence). CDR3 protein: CASSRWRGGAGYGYTF. The CDR3 DNA follows: TGTGCCAGCAGCCGATGGAGAGGGGGCGCCGGCTATGGCTACACCTTC.

The chain is built from TRBV5-5 and TRBJ2-1, with a tentative D call TRBD1 (6 bases). CDR3 length: 15 amino acids. The germline gives CDR1 SGHKS, CDR2 YYEKEE (reference sequence). Trimming took off 0 bases at V and 4 bases at J, with 11 bases between the two ends. CDR3 nucleotides: TGTGCCAGCAGCTTGGGGGTGGGGGCATACAATGAGCAGTTCTTC. Its translation: CASSLGVGAYNEQFF.

The V and J genes are TRBV19 and TRBJ2-7; 9 bases are shared with TRBD1. The V segment lost 3 bases and the J segment 5 bases; nucleotides outside the gene matches: 8. Looked up from germline, CDR1 is LNHDA and CDR2 is SQIVND (reference sequence). The CDR3 is 15 amino acids. The CDR3 DNA reads as TGTGCCAGTAGTATTGCTGGGACAGGGAGAAACGAGCAGTACTTC. It translates to CASSIAGTGRNEQYF.

This clone was picked up one time. As DNA, the CDR3 is TGTGCCAGCAGCATGGGGACAGGGGGCAATCAGCCCCAGCATTTT. Amino acid sequence: CASSMGTGGNQPQHF. V gene TRBV5-4 combines with J gene TRBJ1-5; TRBD1 agrees at 10 bases. J gave up 2 bases and V 4 bases, and 3 bases lay outside the gene matches. CDR3 size: 15 residues. Germline CDR1 SGHNT, CDR2 YYREEE (reference sequence).

V is TRBV7-6 and J is TRBJ2-5; D perhaps matches TRBD2 (6 bases). The CDR3 sequence is 11 residues long. The germline V and J ends were trimmed by 8 bases and 5 bases, with 9 bases remaining between them. CDR1 is SGHVS, CDR2 FNYEAQ, per germline. CDR3 in DNA: TGTGCCAGCCGGGGGTCGGAGACCCAGTACTTC. Translation gives CASRGSETQYF. Looking up the rest from reference TRBV7-6 and TRBJ2-5 gives the full variable domain: GAGVSQSPRYKVTKRGQDVALRCDPISGHVSLYWYRQALGQGPEFLTYFNYEAQQDKSGLPNDRFSAERPEGSISTLTIQRTEQRDSAMYRCASRGSETQYFGPGTRLLVL.

The rearrangement uses TRBV29-1 and TRBJ2-1; TRBD2 matches 8 bases. The CDR3 is 13 residues long. Germline V gene lookup returns CDR1 SQVTM and CDR2 ANQGSEA. Germline trimming cut 6 bases from V and 4 bases from J; bases unmatched to any gene: 5. CDR3 residues: CSVGSGGYNEQFF. The CDR3 bases are TGCAGCGTCGGATCGGGGGGGTACAATGAGCAGTTCTTC.

This chain joins TRBV30 and TRBJ1-4; D unclear. The CDR3 loop spans 11 amino acids. Trimming cost V 2 bases and J 7 bases, with 5 bases left between them. In germline, CDR1 is GTSNPN, CDR2 SVGIG (reference sequence). The CDR3, as DNA: TGTGCCTGGAGTTGGAGTGAAAAACTGTTTTTT. Translated, it gives CAWSWSEKLFF.

This rearrangement joins TRBV2 to TRBJ1-1, with D maybe TRBD1 (6 bases). Trimming left V 1 base short and J 3 bases short, with 6 bases between. CDR3 size: 13 residues. The V gene's germline CDR1 is SNHLY and CDR2 FYNNEI. In DNA, the CDR3 is TGTGCCAGCAGTGAAGGGGGGCACACTGAAGCTTTCTTT. This encodes CASSEGGHTEAFF.

This clone is termed medium-sized. This chain links TRBV14 with TRBJ2-1, with D perhaps TRBD2 (5 bases). Trimming pared 1 base from V and 7 bases from J, leaving 11 bases between. Germline CDR1 and CDR2: SGHDN and FVKESK. The CDR3 is made up of 14 amino acids. The CDR3 nucleotides are TGTGCCAGCAGCCAAGGGAGGCGGACTAATGAGCAGTTCTTC. Protein product: CASSQGRRTNEQFF.

This clone was detected once. The chain uses TRBV28 and TRBJ1-2; D remains ambiguous. Trimming cost V 3 bases and J 0 bases, with 8 bases left between them. The CDR3 totals 14 residues. CDR1 is MDHEN, CDR2 SYDVKM, per germline. This CDR3 reads CASSFVRANYGYTF. The CDR3 region has the DNA TGTGCCAGCAGTTTCGTAAGAGCTAACTATGGCTACACCTTC.

The rearrangement links TRBV29-1 to TRBJ1-1; tentatively, D is TRBD1 (6 bases). In germline, CDR1 is SQVTM, CDR2 ANQGSEA. Trimming left V 4 bases short and J 0 bases short, with 15 bases between. CDR3 size: 15 residues. The DNA of the CDR3 is TGCAGCGTTGCTAGACAGGCGGCGTTGAACACTGAAGCTTTCTTT. Protein sequence: CSVARQAALNTEAFF.

This sequence joins TRBV5-1 and TRBJ2-5; 7 positions match TRBD2. The length of the CDR3 is 13 residues. V was pared by 3 bases and J by 4 bases, with 3 bases of the junction left unmatched. Germline lookup yields CDR1 SGHRS and CDR2 YFSETQ. The CDR3 sequence is CASSSGGTETQYF. As DNA, the CDR3 is TGCGCCAGCAGCTCCGGGGGGACAGAGACCCAGTACTTC.

The V gene is TRBV7-8, the J gene TRBJ1-1; D ambiguous. CDR1 SGHVS and CDR2 FQNEAQ come from the germline V gene. V was trimmed by 4 bases and J by 4 bases, leaving 13 bases between them. This CDR3 contains 14 residues. The CDR3 DNA follows: TGTGCCAGCAGCTCCGAGGGCCAAGCCACTGAAGCTTTCTTT. Its translation: CASSSEGQATEAFF.

This chain joins TRBV6-5 and TRBJ2-3; 7 bases fit TRBD2. CDR1 is MNHEY, CDR2 SVGAGI, per germline. V was pared by 6 bases and J by 0 bases, with 6 bases of the junction left unmatched. CDR3 size: 15 residues. The CDR3: CASRSPAGSTDTQYF. The CDR3, as DNA: TGTGCCAGCAGATCTCCAGCGGGAAGCACAGATACGCAGTATTTT.

The genes are TRBV10-2 and TRBJ1-1; D gene uncertain. CDR3 length: 14 residues. V lost 0 bases and J 1 base, leaving 6 bases between the germline ends. Looked up from germline, CDR1 is WSHSY and CDR2 is SAAADI. The CDR3 spells CASSESSRNTEAFF. Here the CDR3 DNA reads TGCGCCAGCAGTGAGTCTAGTAGGAACACTGAAGCTTTCTTT.

The V call is TRBV11-2, the J call TRBJ2-7; D uncertain. Germline assignment: CDR1 SGHAT and CDR2 FQNNGV. The CDR3 has 14 amino acids. Trimming shortened V by 5 bases and J by 6 bases, and 17 bases separated the two germline ends. The CDR3 region has the DNA TGTGCCAGCAGCCCCCTCCCTCGAGAGTCCGAGCAGTACTTC. This gives the protein CASSPLPRESEQYF.

The rearrangement joins TRBV28 to TRBJ2-1; 7 bases align to TRBD2. The CDR3 spans 16 residues. V gave up 5 bases and J gave up 7 bases; unmatched junction bases: 14. The germline V gene encodes CDR1 MDHEN and CDR2 SYDVKM. In nucleotides, the CDR3 is TGTGCCAGCAGTCCGATTAGGACTAGGAGGAGTAATGAGCAGTTCTTC. Translation gives CASSPIRTRRSNEQFF.

CDR3 protein: CASSLGRGGLNEQYF. In DNA form, the CDR3 reads TGTGCCAGCAGCTTAGGACGGGGGGGTTTGAACGAGCAGTACTTC. The V and J genes are TRBV7-8 and TRBJ2-7; 8 bases are shared with TRBD2. After removal of 1 base from V and 5 bases from J, the junction contained 7 bases not matched to a gene. Germline CDR1 reads SGHVS; CDR2 reads FQNEAQ. The CDR3 contains 15 residues.

V usage is TRBV5-6 and J usage is TRBJ2-7; 7 bases agree with TRBD1. CDR1 is SGHDT, CDR2 YYEEEE, per germline. The CDR3 extends over 15 amino acids. Trimming removed 2 bases from V and 2 bases from J; junction bases left unmatched: 7. The CDR3 nucleotides are TGTGCCAGCAGCTTTGTGGACAGGCCCACCTACGAGCAGTACTTC. Translation gives CASSFVDRPTYEQYF.

The chain uses TRBV5-5 and TRBJ1-5; a weak D match, TRBD1 (6 bases). The CDR3 extends over 15 amino acids. V dropped 4 bases and J dropped 6 bases, with 17 bases sitting between them. The germline CDR1 and CDR2 sequences are SGHKS and YYEKEE (reference sequence). The CDR3 loop is CASSPVAGGSQPQHF. The CDR3 DNA sequence: TGTGCCAGCAGCCCGGTTGCGGGGGGCTCTCAGCCCCAGCATTTT.